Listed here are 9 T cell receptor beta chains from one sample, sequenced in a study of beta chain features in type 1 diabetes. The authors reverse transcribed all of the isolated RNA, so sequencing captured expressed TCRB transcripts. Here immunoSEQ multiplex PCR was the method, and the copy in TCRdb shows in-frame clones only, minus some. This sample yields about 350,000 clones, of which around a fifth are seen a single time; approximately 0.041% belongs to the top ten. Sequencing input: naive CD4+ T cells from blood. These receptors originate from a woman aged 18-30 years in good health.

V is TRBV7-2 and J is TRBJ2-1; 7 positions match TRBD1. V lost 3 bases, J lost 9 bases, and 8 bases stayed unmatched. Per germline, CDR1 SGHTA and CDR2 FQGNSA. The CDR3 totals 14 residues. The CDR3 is CASSFSGGWSEQFF. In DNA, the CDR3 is TGTGCCAGCAGCTTTTCAGGGGGTTGGAGTGAGCAGTTCTTC.

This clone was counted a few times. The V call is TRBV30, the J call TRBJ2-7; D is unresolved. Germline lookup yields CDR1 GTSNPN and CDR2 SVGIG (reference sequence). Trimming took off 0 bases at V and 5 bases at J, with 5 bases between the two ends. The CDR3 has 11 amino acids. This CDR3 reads CAWSVAHEQYF. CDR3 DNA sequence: TGTGCCTGGAGTGTAGCCCACGAGCAGTACTTC.

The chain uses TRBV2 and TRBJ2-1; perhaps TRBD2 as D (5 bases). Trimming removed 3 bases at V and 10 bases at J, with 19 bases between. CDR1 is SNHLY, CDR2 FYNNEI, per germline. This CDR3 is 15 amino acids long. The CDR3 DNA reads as TGTGCCAGCAGTGAGGCTTCATCGGGATCGAGGGAGCAGTTCTTC. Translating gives CASSEASSGSREQFF.

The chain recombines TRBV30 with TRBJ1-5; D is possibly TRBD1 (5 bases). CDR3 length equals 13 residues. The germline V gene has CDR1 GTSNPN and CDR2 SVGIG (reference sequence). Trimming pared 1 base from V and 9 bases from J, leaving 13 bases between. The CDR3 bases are TGTGCCTGGAGTGCTTGGACAATGGGGCCCCAGCATTTT. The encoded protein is CAWSAWTMGPQHF.

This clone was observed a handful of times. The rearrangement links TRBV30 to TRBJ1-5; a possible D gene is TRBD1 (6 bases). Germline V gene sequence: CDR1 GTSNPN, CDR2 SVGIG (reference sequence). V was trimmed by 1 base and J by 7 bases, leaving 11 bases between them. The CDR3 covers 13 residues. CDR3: CAWSGQDVQPQHF. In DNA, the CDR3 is TGTGCCTGGAGTGGACAGGACGTACAGCCCCAGCATTTT.

Here the CDR3 reads CASSSSRGNYGYTF. The DNA of the CDR3 is TGCGCCAGCAGCTCGAGCCGGGGGAACTATGGCTACACCTTC. The V gene is TRBV5-1, the J gene TRBJ1-2; tentatively, D is TRBD1 (5 bases). Looked up from germline, CDR1 is SGHRS and CDR2 is YFSETQ. Trimming removed 3 bases at V and 2 bases at J, with 11 bases between. The CDR3 runs to 14 residues.

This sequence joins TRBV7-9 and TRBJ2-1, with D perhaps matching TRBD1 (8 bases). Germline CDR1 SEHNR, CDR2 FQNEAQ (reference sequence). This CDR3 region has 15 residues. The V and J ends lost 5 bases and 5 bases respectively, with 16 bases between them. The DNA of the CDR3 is TGTGCCAGCAGCCTCCGACAGGGGACTAACAATGAGCAGTTCTTC. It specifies CASSLRQGTNNEQFF.

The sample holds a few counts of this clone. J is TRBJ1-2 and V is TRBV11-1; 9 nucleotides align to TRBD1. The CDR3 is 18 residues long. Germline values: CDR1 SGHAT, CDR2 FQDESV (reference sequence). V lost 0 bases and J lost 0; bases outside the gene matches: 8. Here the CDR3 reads CASSLAPGQGFPNYGYTF. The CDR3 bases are TGTGCCAGCAGCTTAGCCCCGGGACAGGGCTTTCCTAACTATGGCTACACCTTC.

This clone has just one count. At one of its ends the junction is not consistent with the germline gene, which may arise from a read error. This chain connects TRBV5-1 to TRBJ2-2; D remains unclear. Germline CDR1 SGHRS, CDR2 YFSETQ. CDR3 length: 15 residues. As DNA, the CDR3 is TGCGCCAGCAGCTTGGGAACAACGAACGCCGGGGAGCTGTTTTTT. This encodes CASSLGTTNAGELFF.